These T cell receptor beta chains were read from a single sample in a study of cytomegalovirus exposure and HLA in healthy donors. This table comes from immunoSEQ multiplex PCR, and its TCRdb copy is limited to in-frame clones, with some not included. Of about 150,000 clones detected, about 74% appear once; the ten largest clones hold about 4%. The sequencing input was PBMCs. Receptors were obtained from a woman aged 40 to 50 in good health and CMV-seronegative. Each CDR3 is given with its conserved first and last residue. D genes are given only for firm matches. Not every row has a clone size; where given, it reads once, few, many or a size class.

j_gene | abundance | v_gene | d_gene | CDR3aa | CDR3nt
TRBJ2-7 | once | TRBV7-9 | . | CASSGGGDTFYEQYF | TGTGCCAGCAGCGGGGGAGGGGACACCTTCTACGAGCAGTACTTC
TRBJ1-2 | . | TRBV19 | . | CASSYQALNYGYTF | TGTGCCAGTAGTTACCAGGCACTTAACTATGGCTACACCTTC
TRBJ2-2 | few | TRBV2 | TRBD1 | CASGTGDNTGELFF | TGTGCCAGCGGGACAGGGGACAACACCGGGGAGCTGTTTTTT
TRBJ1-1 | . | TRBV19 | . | CASSIYFVRAPEAFF | TGTGCCAGTAGTATATATTTTGTGAGGGCACCTGAAGCTTTCTTT
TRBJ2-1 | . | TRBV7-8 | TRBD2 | CASTREGLSNNEQFF | TGTGCCAGCACCCGGGAGGGGTTAAGCAACAATGAGCAGTTCTTC
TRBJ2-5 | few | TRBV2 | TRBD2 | CASRPGLAGETQYF | TGTGCCAGCAGACCGGGACTAGCGGGAGAGACCCAGTACTTC
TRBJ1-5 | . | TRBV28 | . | CASSFLELNQPQHF | TGTGCCAGCAGTTTCCTGGAGCTTAATCAGCCCCAGCATTTT
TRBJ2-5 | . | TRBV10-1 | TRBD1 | CASSEGGRQETQYF | TGCGCCAGCAGTGAAGGGGGCCGGCAAGAGACCCAGTACTTC
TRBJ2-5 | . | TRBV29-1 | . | CSVDSTGGETQYF | TGCAGCGTTGATTCGACCGGAGGGGAGACCCAGTACTTC
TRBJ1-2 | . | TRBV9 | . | CASSEIDSRNGYTF | TGTGCCAGCAGTGAAATTGACAGTCGTAATGGCTACACCTTC
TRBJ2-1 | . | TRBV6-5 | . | CASRPPGNRYNEQFF | TGTGCCAGCAGACCCCCGGGGAACCGCTACAATGAGCAGTTCTTC
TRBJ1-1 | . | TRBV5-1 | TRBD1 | CASSPTTGANTEAFF | TGCGCCAGCAGCCCAACGACAGGGGCCAACACTGAAGCTTTCTTT
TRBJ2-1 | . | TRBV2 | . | CASSEYLAESPSSYNEQFF | TGTGCCAGCAGTGAATATCTAGCAGAGTCCCCCAGCTCCTACAATGAGCAGTTCTTC
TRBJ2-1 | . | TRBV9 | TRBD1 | CASNLNRDRGYNEQFF | TGTGCCAGCAACCTGAACCGGGACAGGGGTTACAATGAGCAGTTCTTC
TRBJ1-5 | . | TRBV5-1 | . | CASSAHIKPQHF | TGCGCCAGCAGCGCACATATAAAGCCCCAGCATTTT
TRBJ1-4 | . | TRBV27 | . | CASSPDKIGKLFF | TGTGCCAGCAGTCCCGACAAGATTGGGAAACTGTTTTTT
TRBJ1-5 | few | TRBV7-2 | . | CASSLDGGLGQPQHF | TGTGCCAGCAGCTTAGACGGGGGGTTGGGCCAGCCCCAGCATTTT
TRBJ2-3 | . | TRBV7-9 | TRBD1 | CASSAMGQGTDTQYF | TGTGCCAGCAGTGCCATGGGACAGGGCACAGATACGCAGTATTTT
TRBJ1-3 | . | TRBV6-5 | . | CASSPRVSGNTIYF | TGTGCCAGCAGTCCCCGGGTGTCTGGAAACACCATATATTTT
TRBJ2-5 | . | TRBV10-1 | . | CASSVDTSRETQYF | TGCGCCAGCAGTGTAGATACCTCGCGAGAGACCCAGTACTTC
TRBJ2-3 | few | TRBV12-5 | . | CASADGFGGLTDTQYF | TGTGCTAGTGCTGATGGTTTTGGAGGGCTCACAGATACGCAGTATTTT
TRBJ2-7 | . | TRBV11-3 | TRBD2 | CASSVLAGVTYEQYF | TGTGCCAGCAGCGTACTGGCGGGAGTAACCTACGAGCAGTACTTC
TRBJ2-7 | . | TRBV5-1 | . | CASSLTGREQYF | TGCGCCAGCAGCTTGACAGGGCGTGAGCAGTACTTC
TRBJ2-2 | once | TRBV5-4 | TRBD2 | CASSLTGGGTGELFF | TGTGCCAGCAGCTTGACCGGGGGGGGCACCGGGGAGCTGTTTTTT
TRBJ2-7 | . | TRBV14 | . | CASSPGRAAYEQYF | TGTGCCAGCAGCCCGGGCAGGGCGGCCTACGAGCAGTACTTC
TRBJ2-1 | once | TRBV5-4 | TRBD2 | CASSLLAGDVGEQFF | TGTGCCAGCAGCCTACTAGCGGGGGACGTTGGTGAGCAGTTCTTC
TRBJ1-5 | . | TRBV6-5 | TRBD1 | CASSPQGASNQPQHF | TGTGCCAGCAGCCCTCAGGGGGCTAGCAATCAGCCCCAGCATTTT
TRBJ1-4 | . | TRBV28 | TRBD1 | CASSLFDRGREKLFF | TGTGCCAGCAGTTTATTTGACAGGGGAAGGGAAAAACTGTTTTTT
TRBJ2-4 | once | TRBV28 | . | CASSSTRAQYF | TGTGCCAGCAGTTCCACCAGGGCTCAGTACTTC
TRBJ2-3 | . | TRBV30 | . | CAWVIPGGIDTQYF | TGTGCCTGGGTTATACCTGGGGGGATCGATACGCAGTATTTT
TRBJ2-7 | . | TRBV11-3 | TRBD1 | CASSLDQDRGQGQYF | TGTGCCAGCAGCTTAGATCAGGACAGGGGGCAAGGGCAGTACTTC
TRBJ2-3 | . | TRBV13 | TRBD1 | CASSLWDRGRPDTQYF | TGTGCCAGCAGCTTATGGGACAGGGGGCGTCCAGATACGCAGTATTTT
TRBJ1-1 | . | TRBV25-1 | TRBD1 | CASSRTGTGVNTEAFF | TGTGCCAGCAGTCGTACCGGGACAGGGGTGAACACTGAAGCTTTCTTT
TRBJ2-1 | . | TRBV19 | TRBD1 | CASSTRQGVVQFF | TGTGCCAGTAGTACCCGACAGGGTGTGGTGCAGTTCTTC
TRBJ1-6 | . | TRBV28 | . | CASSSPGGNSPLHF | TGTGCCAGCAGTTCCCCGGGGGGGAATTCACCCCTCCACTTT
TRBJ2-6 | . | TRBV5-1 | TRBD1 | CASSWGGQGDSGANVLTF | TGCGCCAGCAGCTGGGGGGGACAGGGGGATTCTGGGGCCAACGTCCTGACTTTC
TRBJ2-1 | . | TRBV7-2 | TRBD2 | CASQDSGTYNEQFF | TGTGCCAGTCAAGATAGCGGGACCTACAATGAGCAGTTCTTC
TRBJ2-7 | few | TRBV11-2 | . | CASRRPEAGAYEQYF | TGTGCCAGCAGGAGACCGGAGGCAGGAGCCTACGAGCAGTACTTC
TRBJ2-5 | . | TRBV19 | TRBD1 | CASRAGGSQETQYF | TGTGCCAGTAGGGCAGGGGGTAGTCAAGAGACCCAGTACTTC
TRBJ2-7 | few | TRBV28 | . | CASSPAGQGIDEQYF | TGTGCCAGCAGCCCCGCCGGGCAGGGTATCGACGAGCAGTACTTC
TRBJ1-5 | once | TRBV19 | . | CASGLFSNQPQHF | TGTGCCAGCGGACTCTTTAGCAATCAGCCCCAGCATTTT
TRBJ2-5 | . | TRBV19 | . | CASSKTPRGETQYF | TGTGCCAGTAGCAAGACACCAAGGGGGGAGACCCAGTACTTC
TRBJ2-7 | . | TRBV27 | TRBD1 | CASSPRTGGSYEQYF | TGTGCCAGCAGCCCTAGGACAGGGGGTTCCTACGAGCAGTACTTC
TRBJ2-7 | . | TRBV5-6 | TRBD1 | CASSRDRAYEQYF | TGTGCCAGCAGCCGGGACAGGGCCTACGAGCAGTACTTC
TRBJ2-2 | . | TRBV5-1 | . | CASSGSGLSNTGELFF | TGCGCCAGCAGCGGATCGGGACTTAGTAACACCGGGGAGCTGTTTTTT
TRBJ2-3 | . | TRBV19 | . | CASSIVRSTDTQYF | TGTGCCAGTAGTATTGTGAGGAGCACAGATACGCAGTATTTT
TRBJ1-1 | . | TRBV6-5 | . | CASSWTTQGYTEAFF | TGTGCCAGCAGTTGGACGACTCAGGGCTACACTGAAGCTTTCTTT
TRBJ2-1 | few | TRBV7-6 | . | CASSLEISEVAYNEQFF | TGTGCCAGCAGCTTAGAGATCAGTGAGGTAGCCTACAATGAGCAGTTCTTC
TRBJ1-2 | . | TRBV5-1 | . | CASSLSQGDGYTF | TGCGCCAGCAGCTTGAGCCAGGGTGACGGCTACACCTTC
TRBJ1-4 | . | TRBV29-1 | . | CSVDWEGDVDEKLFF | TGCAGCGTTGATTGGGAGGGGGACGTAGATGAAAAACTGTTTTTT
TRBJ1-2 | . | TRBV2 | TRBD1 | CASRHAGTVDGYTF | TGTGCCAGCAGGCACGCCGGGACAGTCGATGGCTACACCTTC
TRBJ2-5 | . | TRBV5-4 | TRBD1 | CASSWTGGETQYF | TGTGCCAGCAGCTGGACAGGGGGAGAGACCCAGTACTTC